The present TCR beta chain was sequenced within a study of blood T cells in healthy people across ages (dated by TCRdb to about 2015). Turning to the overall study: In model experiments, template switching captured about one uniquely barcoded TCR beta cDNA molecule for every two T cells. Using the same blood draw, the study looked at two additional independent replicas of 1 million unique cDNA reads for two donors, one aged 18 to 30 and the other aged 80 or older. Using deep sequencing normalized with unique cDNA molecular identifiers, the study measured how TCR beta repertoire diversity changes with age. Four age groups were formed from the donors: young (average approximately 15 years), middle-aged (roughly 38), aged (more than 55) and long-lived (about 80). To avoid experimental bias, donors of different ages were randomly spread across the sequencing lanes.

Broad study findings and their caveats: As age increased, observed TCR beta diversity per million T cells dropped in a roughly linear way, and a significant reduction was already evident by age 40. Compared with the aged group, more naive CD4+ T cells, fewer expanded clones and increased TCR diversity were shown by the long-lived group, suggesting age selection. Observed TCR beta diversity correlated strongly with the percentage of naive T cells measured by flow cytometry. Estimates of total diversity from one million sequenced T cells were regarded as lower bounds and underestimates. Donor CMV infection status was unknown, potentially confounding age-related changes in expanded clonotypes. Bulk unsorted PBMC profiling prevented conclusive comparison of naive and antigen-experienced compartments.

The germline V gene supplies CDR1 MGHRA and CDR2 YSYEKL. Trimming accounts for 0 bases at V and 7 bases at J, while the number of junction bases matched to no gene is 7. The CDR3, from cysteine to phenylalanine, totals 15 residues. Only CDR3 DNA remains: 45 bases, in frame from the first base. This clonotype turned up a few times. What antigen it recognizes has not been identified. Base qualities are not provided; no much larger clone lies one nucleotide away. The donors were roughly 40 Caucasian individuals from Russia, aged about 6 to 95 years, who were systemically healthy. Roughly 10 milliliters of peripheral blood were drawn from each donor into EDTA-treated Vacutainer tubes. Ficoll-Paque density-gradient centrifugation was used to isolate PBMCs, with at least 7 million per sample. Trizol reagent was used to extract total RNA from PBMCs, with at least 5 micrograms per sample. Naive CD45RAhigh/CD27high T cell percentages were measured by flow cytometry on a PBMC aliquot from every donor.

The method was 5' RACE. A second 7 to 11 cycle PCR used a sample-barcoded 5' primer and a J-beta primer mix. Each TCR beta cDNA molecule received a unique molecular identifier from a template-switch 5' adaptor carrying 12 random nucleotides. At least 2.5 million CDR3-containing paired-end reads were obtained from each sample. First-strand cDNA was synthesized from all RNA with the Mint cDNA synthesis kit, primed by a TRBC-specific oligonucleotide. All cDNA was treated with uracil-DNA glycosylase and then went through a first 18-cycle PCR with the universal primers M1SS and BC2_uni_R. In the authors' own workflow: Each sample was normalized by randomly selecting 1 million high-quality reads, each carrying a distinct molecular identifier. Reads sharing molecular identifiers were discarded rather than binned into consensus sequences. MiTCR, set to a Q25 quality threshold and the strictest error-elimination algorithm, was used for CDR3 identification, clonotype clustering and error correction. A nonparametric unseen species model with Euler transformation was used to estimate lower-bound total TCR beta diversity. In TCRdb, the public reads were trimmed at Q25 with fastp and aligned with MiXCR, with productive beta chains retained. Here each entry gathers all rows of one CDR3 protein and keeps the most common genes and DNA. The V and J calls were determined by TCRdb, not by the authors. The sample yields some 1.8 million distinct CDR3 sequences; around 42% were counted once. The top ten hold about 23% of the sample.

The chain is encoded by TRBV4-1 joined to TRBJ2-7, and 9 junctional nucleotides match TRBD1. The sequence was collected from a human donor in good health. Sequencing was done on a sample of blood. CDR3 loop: CASSQEGTGRDEQYF. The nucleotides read TGCGCCAGCAGCCAAGAGGGGACAGGGCGGGATGAGCAGTACTTC.